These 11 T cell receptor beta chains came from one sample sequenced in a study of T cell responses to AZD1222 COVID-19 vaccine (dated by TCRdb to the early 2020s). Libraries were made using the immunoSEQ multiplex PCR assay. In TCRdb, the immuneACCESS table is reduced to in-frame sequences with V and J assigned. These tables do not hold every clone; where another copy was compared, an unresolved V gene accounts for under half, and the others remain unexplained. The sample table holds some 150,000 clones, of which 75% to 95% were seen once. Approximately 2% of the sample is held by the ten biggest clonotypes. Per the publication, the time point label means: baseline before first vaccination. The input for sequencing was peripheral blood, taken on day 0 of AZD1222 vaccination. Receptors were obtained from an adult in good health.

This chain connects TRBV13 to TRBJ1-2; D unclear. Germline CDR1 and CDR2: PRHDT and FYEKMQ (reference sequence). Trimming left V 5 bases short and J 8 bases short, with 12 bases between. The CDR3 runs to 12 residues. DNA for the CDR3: TGTGCCAGCAGCCGCCTGCCGGGAGGCTACACCTTC. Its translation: CASSRLPGGYTF.

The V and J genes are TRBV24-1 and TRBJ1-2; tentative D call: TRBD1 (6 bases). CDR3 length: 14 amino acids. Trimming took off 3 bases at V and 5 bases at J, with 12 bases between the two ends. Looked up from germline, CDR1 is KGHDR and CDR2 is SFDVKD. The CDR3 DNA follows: TGTGCCACCAGTGATACCGGGGGCGATTATGGCTACACCTTC. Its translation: CATSDTGGDYGYTF.

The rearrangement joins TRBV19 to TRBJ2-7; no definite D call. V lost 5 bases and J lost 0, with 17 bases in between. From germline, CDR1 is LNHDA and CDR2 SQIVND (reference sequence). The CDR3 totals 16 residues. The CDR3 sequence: CASSSGPGLNSYEQYF. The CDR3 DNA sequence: TGTGCCAGTAGTTCAGGTCCGGGCCTTAACTCCTACGAGCAGTACTTC.

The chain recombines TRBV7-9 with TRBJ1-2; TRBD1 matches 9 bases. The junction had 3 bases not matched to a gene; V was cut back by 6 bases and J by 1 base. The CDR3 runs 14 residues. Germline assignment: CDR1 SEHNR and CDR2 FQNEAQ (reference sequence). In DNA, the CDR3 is TGTGCCAGCAGTGGGACAGGGTATAACTATGGCTACACCTTC. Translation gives CASSGTGYNYGYTF.

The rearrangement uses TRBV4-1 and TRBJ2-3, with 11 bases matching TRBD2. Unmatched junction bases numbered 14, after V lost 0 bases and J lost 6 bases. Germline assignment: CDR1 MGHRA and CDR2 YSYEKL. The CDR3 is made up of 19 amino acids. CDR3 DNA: TGCGCCAGCAGCCAAGATGGGCCAAGCCCACTAGCGGGAGTGGATACGCAGTATTTT. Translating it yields CASSQDGPSPLAGVDTQYF.

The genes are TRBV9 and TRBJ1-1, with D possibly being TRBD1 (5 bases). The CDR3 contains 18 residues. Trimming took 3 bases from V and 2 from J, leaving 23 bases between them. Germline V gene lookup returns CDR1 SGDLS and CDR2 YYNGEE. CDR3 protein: CASSESGLPNPLNTEAFF. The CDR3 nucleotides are TGTGCCAGCAGCGAGTCGGGACTCCCCAACCCCCTTAACACTGAAGCTTTCTTT.

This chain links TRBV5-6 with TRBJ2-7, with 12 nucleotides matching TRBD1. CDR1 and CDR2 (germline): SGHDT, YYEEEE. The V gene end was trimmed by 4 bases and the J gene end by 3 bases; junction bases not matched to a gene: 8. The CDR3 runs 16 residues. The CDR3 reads CASSHSGTGGLYEQYF. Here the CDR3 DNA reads TGTGCCAGCAGCCACTCCGGGACAGGGGGCCTCTACGAGCAGTACTTC.

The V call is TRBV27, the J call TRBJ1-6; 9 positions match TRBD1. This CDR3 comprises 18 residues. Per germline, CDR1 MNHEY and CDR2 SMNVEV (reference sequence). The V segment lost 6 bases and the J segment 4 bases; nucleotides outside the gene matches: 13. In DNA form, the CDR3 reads TGTGCCAGCAGGCATTATGACAGGGGGATCGGATATAATTCACCCCTCCACTTT. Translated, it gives CASRHYDRGIGYNSPLHF.

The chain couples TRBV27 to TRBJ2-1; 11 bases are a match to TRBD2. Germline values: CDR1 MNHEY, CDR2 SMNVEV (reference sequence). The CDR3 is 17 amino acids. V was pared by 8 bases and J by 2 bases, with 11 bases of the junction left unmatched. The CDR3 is CASASGLAVSTYNEQFF. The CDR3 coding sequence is TGTGCCAGCGCCTCGGGACTAGCGGTATCTACCTACAATGAGCAGTTCTTC.

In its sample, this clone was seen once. The CDR3 here is CATSSQERRYGYTF. The CDR3 nucleotides read TGTGCCACCAGCTCACAGGAACGGAGATATGGCTACACCTTC. The V and J genes are TRBV15 and TRBJ1-2, with TRBD1 as a possible D gene (5 bases). CDR3 length equals 14 residues. CDR1 and CDR2 from the germline V gene are LNHNV and YYDKDF (reference sequence). V lost 5 bases and J lost 5, with 15 bases in between.

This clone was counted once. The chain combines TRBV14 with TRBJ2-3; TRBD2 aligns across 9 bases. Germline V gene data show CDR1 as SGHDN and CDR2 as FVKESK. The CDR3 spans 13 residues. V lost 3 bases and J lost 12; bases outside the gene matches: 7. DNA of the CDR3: TGTGCCAGCAGCCACAGTCTAGCGGGATCTCAGTATTTT. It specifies CASSHSLAGSQYF.